The 19 T cell receptor beta chains given below trace back to one sample, sequenced in a study of cytomegalovirus exposure and HLA in healthy donors. The PCR employed 60 Vbeta primers together with 13 Jbeta primers. Here immunoSEQ multiplex PCR was the method, and the copy in TCRdb shows in-frame clones only, minus some. The sample consists of more than 95,000 clones, around 82% of them appearing once. The specimen sequenced was PBMCs. The receptors here all came from a man aged 25-45 years in good health and CMV-seropositive.

This clone has more than one count but fewer than ten. This chain links TRBV5-5 with TRBJ2-5; 7 bases are shared with TRBD1. Near its end, the DNA agrees better with TRBJ2-7, so the J call may be wrong. The CDR3 consists of 14 residues. Germline assignment: CDR1 SGHKS and CDR2 YYEKEE (reference sequence). This CDR3 reads CASSPDRFPYEQYF. DNA for the CDR3: TGTGCCAGCAGCCCGGACAGGTTCCCCTACGAGCAGTACTTC.

The rearrangement joins TRBV4-3 to TRBJ1-1; D ambiguous. The V end lost 4 bases, the J end lost 1 base, and 10 bases lay between the germline ends. Germline V gene lookup returns CDR1 LGHNA and CDR2 YSLEER. This CDR3 is 14 amino acids long. The CDR3 bases are TGCGCCAGCAGCCGGAACACAGAGAACACTGAAGCTTTCTTT. It translates to CASSRNTENTEAFF.

For the CDR3, the DNA is TGTGCCAGCAGCGTAGTCAGCTCTGGGGCCAACGTCCTGACTTTC. As protein: CASSVVSSGANVLTF. This sequence joins TRBV9 and TRBJ2-6; the D is unclear. Per germline, CDR1 SGDLS and CDR2 YYNGEE. Trimming left V 0 bases short and J 0 bases short, with 4 bases between. There are 15 residues in the CDR3.

This clone was seen just once. This chain links TRBV5-8 with TRBJ1-2, with D maybe TRBD1 (6 bases). V was cut by 4 bases and J by 6 bases, with 25 bases left in between. The CDR3 totals 17 residues. Germline V gives CDR1 SGHTS, CDR2 YDEGEE. The CDR3 DNA reads TGTGCCAGCAGCCCCCGGCTGGGAGGGGGAATAATAAATGGCTACACCTTC. It translates to CASSPRLGGGIINGYTF. The full variable domain, in which reference TRBV5-8 and TRBJ1-2 provide the parts outside the CDR3, is EAGVTQSPTHLIKTRGQQATLRCSPISGHTSVYWYQQALGLGLQFLLWYDEGEERNRGNFPPRFSGRQFPNYSSELNVNALELEDSALYLCASSPRLGGGIINGYTFGSGTRLTVV.

V usage is TRBV4-1 and J usage is TRBJ2-7; 7 nucleotides agree with TRBD1. The CDR3 has 15 amino acids. Per germline, CDR1 MGHRA and CDR2 YSYEKL. V dropped 5 bases and J dropped 0; count of bases not matched to a gene: 7. DNA for the CDR3: TGCGCCAGCAGCTCGTCGACAGGGAGCTCCTACGAGCAGTACTTC. Translating gives CASSSSTGSSYEQYF.

The rearrangement joins TRBV6-1 to TRBJ2-6; D remains unclear. This CDR3 is 15 amino acids long. The germline V gene encodes CDR1 MNHNS and CDR2 SASEGT. The V end was cut by 6 bases, the J end by 0 bases, with 9 bases between. The DNA of the CDR3 is TGTGCCAGCAGCGCCCTGAGCTCTGGGGCCAACGTCCTGACTTTC. This encodes CASSALSSGANVLTF.

The rearrangement links TRBV28 to TRBJ2-7; D is perhaps TRBD2 (6 bases). CDR3 length: 13 residues. Trimming removed 3 bases from V and 5 bases from J, with 11 bases in between. Germline CDR1 is MDHEN and CDR2 is SYDVKM. CDR3 nucleotide sequence: TGTGCCAGCAGTTTTGGGGGGATAAACGAGCAGTACTTC. Its protein product is CASSFGGINEQYF.

J is TRBJ2-1 and V is TRBV5-5, with a tentative D call TRBD2 (5 bases). Trimming cost V 0 bases and J 1 base, with 8 bases left between them. There are 15 residues in the CDR3. Per germline, CDR1 SGHKS and CDR2 YYEKEE (reference sequence). CDR3 residues: CASSLDGESYNEQFF. DNA for the CDR3: TGTGCCAGCAGCTTGGATGGGGAGTCCTACAATGAGCAGTTCTTC. The complete variable domain, with remaining parts taken from reference TRBV5-5 and TRBJ2-1, reads DAGVTQSPTHLIKTRGQQVTLRCSPISGHKSVSWYQQVLGQGPQFIFQYYEKEERGRGNFPDRFSARQFPNYSSELNVNALLLGDSALYLCASSLDGESYNEQFFGPGTRLTVL.

This chain links TRBV7-2 with TRBJ2-7; TRBD2 might be the D (5 bases). The germline V and J ends were trimmed by 5 bases and 2 bases, with 13 bases remaining between them. CDR3 size: 14 residues. CDR1 and CDR2 from the germline V gene are SGHTA and FQGNSA. CDR3: CASSNNLAAYEQYF. CDR3 in DNA: TGTGCCAGCAGCAATAACCTAGCAGCCTACGAGCAGTACTTC.

The chain is built from TRBV2 and TRBJ2-2; 8 bases line up with TRBD1. Germline CDR1 and CDR2: SNHLY and FYNNEI. The CDR3 extends over 14 amino acids. V lost 7 bases, J lost 5 bases, and 6 bases stayed unmatched. CDR3 DNA: TGTGCCAGCATGATGACAGGGGAAACCGGGGAGCTGTTTTTT. Its protein product is CASMMTGETGELFF.

The chain has TRBV7-2 and TRBJ1-2; D is undetermined. The CDR3 sequence is 15 residues long. CDR1 is SGHTA and CDR2 is FQGNSA in the germline V gene. Trimming cost V 5 bases and J 0 bases, with 13 bases left between them. CDR3 nucleotide sequence: TGTGCCAGCAGCCCCCGTGGAGGCTCTAACTATGGCTACACCTTC. Residues: CASSPRGGSNYGYTF.

V gene TRBV12-5 combines with J gene TRBJ1-1; possibly TRBD1 for D (6 bases). V gave up 11 bases and J gave up 0 bases, with 22 bases separating them. The CDR3 sequence is 16 residues long. Germline assignment: CDR1 LGHNT and CDR2 FRNRAP. The CDR3 region is CAPFRGAPSLNTEAFF. The CDR3 DNA reads TGTGCTCCCTTCCGGGGGGCGCCGTCTTTGAACACTGAAGCTTTCTTT.

The rearrangement joins TRBV5-4 to TRBJ2-1; 9 positions agree with TRBD2. The germline V gene encodes CDR1 SGHNT and CDR2 YYREEE (reference sequence). The trim removed 2 bases at V and 5 bases at J, leaving 8 bases unmatched. The length of the CDR3 is 16 residues. CDR3 sequence reads: CASSLGSTSGHNEQFF. For the CDR3, the DNA is TGTGCCAGCAGCTTAGGCTCGACTAGCGGACACAATGAGCAGTTCTTC.

The V call is TRBV7-6, the J call TRBJ1-4, with D possibly matching TRBD1 (5 bases). The germline CDR1 and CDR2 sequences are SGHVS and FNYEAQ. The V gene lost 8 bases and the J gene lost 3 bases, with 10 bases spanning the gap. This CDR3 contains 13 residues. The CDR3 DNA is TGTGCCAGCCGGGGGAGTGCTAATGAAAAACTGTTTTTT. Translated, it gives CASRGSANEKLFF. Full variable domain (outside the CDR3, taken from reference TRBV7-6 and TRBJ1-4): GAGVSQSPRYKVTKRGQDVALRCDPISGHVSLYWYRQALGQGPEFLTYFNYEAQQDKSGLPNDRFSAERPEGSISTLTIQRTEQRDSAMYRCASRGSANEKLFFGSGTQLSVL.

The CDR3 DNA reads as TGTGCCTCTACCGGGACAGGAAACTACGAGCAGTACTTC. This encodes CASTGTGNYEQYF. V is TRBV28 and J is TRBJ2-7; TRBD1 aligns across 8 bases. V gave up 11 bases and J gave up 3 bases; unmatched junction bases: 9. Germline V lookup: CDR1 MDHEN, CDR2 SYDVKM. This CDR3 spans 13 amino acids.

The V call is TRBV9, the J call TRBJ1-5; TRBD1 is a possible D gene (5 bases). This CDR3 comprises 14 residues. The ends were cut back, 4 bases at V and 2 bases at J, with 10 bases in the middle. Germline V gene data show CDR1 as SGDLS and CDR2 as YYNGEE. CDR3 loop: CASSSGGGNQPQHF. The CDR3 DNA is TGTGCCAGCAGCTCCGGAGGGGGCAATCAGCCCCAGCATTTT.

In this sample, this clone turned up a few times. The chain links TRBV4-3 to TRBJ2-2; 11 bases align to TRBD2. After removal of 3 bases from V and 8 bases from J, the junction contained 2 bases not matched to a gene. Germline-derived CDR1 and CDR2 are LGHNA and YSLEER. This CDR3 region has 14 residues. The CDR3 DNA sequence: TGCGCCAGCAGCCATGCTAGCGGGAGGGGGGAGCTGTTTTTT. Amino acid sequence: CASSHASGRGELFF.

The chain couples TRBV27 to TRBJ2-7; TRBD2 agrees at 14 bases. CDR3 length: 17 amino acids. Unmatched junction bases numbered 7, after V lost 5 bases and J lost 1 base. Germline values: CDR1 MNHEY, CDR2 SMNVEV (reference sequence). For the CDR3, the DNA is TGTGCCAGCAGTCGGGGAGGACTAGCGGGGGGATCCTACGAGCAGTACTTC. Translated: CASSRGGLAGGSYEQYF.

In the case of this clone: At one end, the junction sequence differs from germline, possibly due to a read error. V gene TRBV30 combines with J gene TRBJ1-1, with 7 bases lining up with TRBD1. Germline CDR1 GTSNPN, CDR2 SVGIG (reference sequence). The CDR3 is made up of 11 amino acids. The DNA for the CDR3 is TGTGCCTGGAAACGTTCGGACAGGCCGGGCTTT. Amino acid sequence: CAWKRSDRPGF.